Listed here is a single T cell receptor (beta chain). Its antigen is not identified. These data belong to a study of shared clonotypes between healthy human individuals. Study findings and constraints: Inspection by rarefaction showed sorted-subset sequencing to be incomplete despite large depth. Genetic and exposure-history diversity was limited by the small donor number. Unshared clonotypes carried lower generation probabilities than those common to all four donors. The sharing of about 5% of naive CD4 clonotypes was seen across a few donors.

Libraries were prepared by immunoSEQ multiplex PCR; TCRdb keeps only in-frame clonotypes and omits some of them. This sample has hundreds of thousands of clones, with under 80% found just once. Germline V lookup: CDR1 MNHEY, CDR2 SMNVEV (reference sequence). CDR3 length: 16 amino acids. Trimming took off 5 bases at V and 0 bases at J, with 13 bases between the two ends. Sequenced: memory CD4+ T cells sorted from blood. Stated subset: CD45RA-negative fraction. This chain connects TRBV27 to TRBJ2-2, with D possibly being TRBD2 (6 bases). The clonotype comes from a man between 25 and 39 years old in good health. The CDR3 DNA reads TGTGCCAGCAGTCGACTAGGGACGTCGAACACCGGGGAGCTGTTTTTT. Translating gives CASSRLGTSNTGELFF.